These 2 T cell receptor beta chains were sequenced from one sample in a study of T cell repertoires in cytomegalovirus infection. TCRdb called the reads again in MiXCR, with one record for every CDR3 protein. In the table there are about 83,000 distinct CDR3 sequences, more than 40% of which are singletons. For these receptors, no antigen is known. This sample comprised CD8+ T cells from cultured PBMCs, obtained from culture after CMV antigen stimulation. All receptors come from a human donor in good health (CMV status not recorded). Some clones in this sample may be carry-over from other donors' samples.

This chain joins TRBV12-3 or TRBV12-4 and TRBJ1-5, with a tentative D call TRBD1 (6 bases). The CDR3 extends over 15 amino acids. Trimming took off 7 bases at V and 2 bases at J, with 15 bases between the two ends. The CDR3 is CASNPGDTGNQPQHF. CDR3 nucleotide sequence: TGTGCCAGCAATCCAGGGGATACGGGCAATCAGCCCCAGCATTTT.

V is TRBV10-2 and J is TRBJ2-7; D gene ambiguous. Germline CDR1 reads WSHSY; CDR2 reads SAAADI. V lost 4 bases to trimming and J lost 4 bases, with 5 bases between them. CDR3 length: 11 residues. The CDR3 region is CASSANYEQYF. CDR3 nucleotide sequence: TGCGCCAGCAGTGCGAATTACGAGCAGTACTTC.